The clone carrying this T cell receptor beta chain was detected a few times. During active infection, Seattle patients enrolled and were then monitored through disease. The protocol was immunoSEQ multiplex PCR, while the TCRdb copy is restricted to in-frame clones and leaves out a portion. The sample yields roughly 150,000 clones, about 88% seen once. This sample stems from a study of blood T cell repertoires in COVID-19. The sequenced sample consisted of peripheral blood. The sequence was obtained from an elderly woman with COVID-19, enrolled during active disease.

CDR3 protein: CASSQEERTQYF. The CDR3 DNA reads as TGTGCCAGCAGCCAAGAGGAGCGTACGCAGTATTTT. This chain uses TRBV3-1 (or the pseudogene TRBV3-2) with TRBJ2-3; D gene uncertain. Trimming pared 0 bases from V and 8 bases from J, leaving 6 bases between. The length of the CDR3 is 12 residues. Looked up from germline, CDR1 is LGHDT and CDR2 is YNNKEL (reference sequence).